The entry below gives a single T cell receptor beta chain sequence along with its context. This sample is drawn from a study of blood T cell repertoires in COVID-19. About the research overall: Acute and convalescent COVID-19 samples came from the United States, Italy and Spain.

Participant reports of clinical history set cohort assignment. Recovered participants had two consecutive negative NP/OP PCR tests, healthcare professional clearance, or symptom resolution. Authors' data handling: For nucleated cells, counts were estimated from reference gene primer amplification. Generated by immunoSEQ multiplex PCR, the TCRdb table keeps only in-frame clones and is missing some. V and J calls plus clone size are reproduced from that table; the DNA served to infer D and trimming. This sample has around 130,000 clones; approximately 86% occur once, and the top ten carry about 2.5%. Trimming cost V 5 bases and J 7 bases; bases outside gene matches: 13. Germline V CDR1 and CDR2: LGHDT, YNNKEL (reference sequence). There are 15 residues in the CDR3.

The chain joins TRBV3-1 (or the pseudogene TRBV3-2) to TRBJ2-5; TRBD2 agrees at 7 bases. The sample comprised PBMCs or T cells enriched from blood (not recorded which). This sequence was found in a woman aged 45-65 years who had recovered from COVID-19. This chain's CDR3 is CASSRSGERPRTQYF. CDR3 bases: TGTGCCAGCAGCAGGAGCGGGGAGAGGCCCCGGACCCAGTACTTC.